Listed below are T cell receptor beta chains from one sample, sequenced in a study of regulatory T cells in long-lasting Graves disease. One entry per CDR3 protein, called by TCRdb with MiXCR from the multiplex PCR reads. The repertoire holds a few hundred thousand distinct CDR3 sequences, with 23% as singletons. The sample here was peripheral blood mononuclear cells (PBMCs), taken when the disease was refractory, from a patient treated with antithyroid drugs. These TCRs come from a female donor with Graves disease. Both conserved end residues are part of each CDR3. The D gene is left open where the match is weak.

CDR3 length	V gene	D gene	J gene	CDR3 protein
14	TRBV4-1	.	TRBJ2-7	CASSQAGTRGEQYF
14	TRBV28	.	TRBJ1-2	CASRPGPFNYGYTF
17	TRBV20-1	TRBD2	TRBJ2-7	CSARAGGAVYNSYEQYF
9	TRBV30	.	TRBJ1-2	CAWNPPLAF
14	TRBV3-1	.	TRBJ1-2	CASSQDGSKIGYTF
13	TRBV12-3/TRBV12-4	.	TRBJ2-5	CASSSEGGETQYF
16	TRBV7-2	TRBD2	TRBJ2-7	CASSFRLAGVYAEQYF
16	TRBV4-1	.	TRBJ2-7	CASSQSSGQGPYEQYF
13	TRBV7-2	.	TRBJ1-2	CASSLEPVYGYTF
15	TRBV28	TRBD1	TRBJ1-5	CASRSPEQGGQPQHF
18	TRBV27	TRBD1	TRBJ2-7	CASSDRSNRDRGAYEQYF
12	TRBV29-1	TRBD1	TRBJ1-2	CSVDPGGRGYTF
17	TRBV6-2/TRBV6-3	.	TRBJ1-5	CASSLLGVGLGNQPQHF
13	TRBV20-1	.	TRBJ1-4	CSAPGAVGEKLFF
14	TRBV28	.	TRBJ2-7	CASTRAGSLYEQYF
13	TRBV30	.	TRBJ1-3	CAWSRRSGNTIYF
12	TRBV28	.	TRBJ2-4	CASTSVSGGEFF
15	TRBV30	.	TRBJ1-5	CAWSNRASSWQPQHF
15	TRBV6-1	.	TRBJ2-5	CASSEGPGRQETQYF
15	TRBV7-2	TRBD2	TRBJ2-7	CASSLGLAGGDEQYF
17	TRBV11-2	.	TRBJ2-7	CASSFQTRTVGGDEQYF
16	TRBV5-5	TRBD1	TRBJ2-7	CASSLGGTGTSYEQYF
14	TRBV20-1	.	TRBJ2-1	CSARDLGSYNEQFF
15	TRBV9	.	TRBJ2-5	CASSVGALPQETQYF
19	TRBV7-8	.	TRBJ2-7	CASSLGINSPGTSAYEQYF